These T cell receptor beta chains were read from a single sample in a study of cytomegalovirus exposure and HLA in healthy donors. The table came from immunoSEQ multiplex PCR; TCRdb's copy has only in-frame clones and leaves some out. The data contain 150,000 to 200,000 clones, roughly 83% of them singletons. Sequenced sample: PBMCs. The receptor set was obtained from a woman between 18 and 29 years old in good health and CMV-seronegative. Each CDR3 is given with its conserved first and last residue. D genes are given only for firm matches. A clone size is listed for some rows: how often the clone was seen (once, few, many), or a class if it is expanded.

J,V,D,size,CDR3,DNA
TRBJ2-7,TRBV7-2,-,once,CASSKLGWGVPYEQYF,TGTGCCAGCAGCAAATTAGGATGGGGGGTCCCCTACGAGCAGTACTTC
TRBJ1-4,TRBV21-1,-,-,CASSGTGADATNEKLFF,TGTGCCAGCAGCGGAACAGGGGCGGATGCAACTAATGAAAAACTGTTTTTT
TRBJ2-1,TRBV27,TRBD1,-,CASSSPGQGYNVGEQFF,TGTGCCAGCAGTTCCCCGGGACAGGGATACAATGTGGGGGAGCAGTTCTTC
TRBJ2-7,TRBV7-9,TRBD1,-,CSSSLAIGQALYEQYF,TGTTCCAGCAGCTTAGCGATTGGACAGGCCCTCTACGAGCAGTACTTC
TRBJ1-1,TRBV28,-,once,CASSLANKNTEAFF,TGTGCCAGCAGTTTAGCCAACAAGAACACTGAAGCTTTCTTT
TRBJ1-3,TRBV11-2,-,-,CASSLGLQGYGNTIYF,TGTGCCAGCAGCTTGGGGTTACAGGGCTACGGAAACACCATATATTTT
TRBJ1-2,TRBV10-2,-,-,CASSDLTGRGYTF,TGCGCCAGCAGTGACCTCACGGGGAGAGGCTACACCTTC
TRBJ1-3,TRBV19,-,once,CASSDLRTASGNTIYF,TGTGCCAGTAGTGACCTCCGGACAGCCTCTGGAAACACCATATATTTT
TRBJ1-1,TRBV11-2,-,-,CASSFGEGTEAFF,TGTGCCAGCAGCTTCGGGGAAGGCACTGAAGCTTTCTTT
TRBJ2-7,TRBV5-6,TRBD1,-,CASSFGQGAPEQYF,TGTGCCAGCAGCTTCGGGCAGGGGGCTCCCGAGCAGTACTTC
TRBJ2-7,TRBV11-2,-,-,CASSLGGGLEQYF,TGTGCCAGCAGCTTAGGAGGGGGATTAGAGCAGTACTTC
TRBJ1-2,TRBV5-6,-,once,CASTETASQYGYTF,TGTGCCAGCACTGAGACAGCAAGCCAATATGGCTACACCTTC
TRBJ1-4,TRBV14,TRBD1,few,CASSRNRGRNEKLFF,TGTGCCAGCAGCCGTAACAGGGGGCGCAATGAAAAACTGTTTTTT
TRBJ2-7,TRBV6-5,-,once,CASSRGHPYEQYF,TGTGCCAGCAGTCGGGGACACCCCTACGAGCAGTACTTC
TRBJ2-1,TRBV5-1,TRBD1,-,CASSFLPPDRGSYNEQFF,TGCGCCAGCAGCTTCCTTCCCCCTGACAGGGGGTCCTACAATGAGCAGTTCTTC
TRBJ1-1,TRBV4-1,TRBD1,-,CASSQGQYRGKHRNTEAFF,TGCGCCAGCAGCCAAGGTCAATACAGGGGCAAACACCGGAACACTGAAGCTTTCTTT
TRBJ1-3,TRBV9,-,-,CASSPERYGNTIYF,TGTGCCAGCAGCCCTGAGAGATATGGAAACACCATATATTTT
TRBJ2-3,TRBV5-6,-,-,CASSFSYAADTQYF,TGTGCCAGCAGCTTTAGTTACGCGGCAGATACGCAGTATTTT
TRBJ2-5,TRBV2,TRBD1,-,CASSNRRGRGFLETQYF,TGTGCCAGCAGCAATCGTCGGGGCAGGGGGTTCTTAGAGACCCAGTACTTC
TRBJ2-7,TRBV18,TRBD2,-,CASSPSSGGHGLEQYF,TGTGCCAGCTCACCCAGCAGCGGGGGGCACGGCCTGGAGCAGTACTTC
TRBJ2-7,TRBV7-2,-,few,CASSLGPGEGEQYF,TGTGCCAGCAGCTTAGGCCCGGGGGAAGGGGAGCAGTACTTC
TRBJ1-4,TRBV5-4,TRBD1,-,CASSLASLRDRGGKLFF,TGTGCCAGCAGCTTGGCCTCCCTCCGGGACAGGGGAGGGAAACTGTTTTTT
TRBJ2-5,TRBV7-9,TRBD2,-,CASSRVAGVVQETQYF,TGTGCCAGCAGTCGTGTAGCGGGGGTCGTTCAAGAGACCCAGTACTTC
TRBJ1-1,TRBV5-1,-,-,CASSLVEGIGGAFF,TGCGCCAGCAGCTTGGTGGAGGGGATCGGAGGAGCTTTCTTT
TRBJ1-1,TRBV19,-,-,CASSIAGVRTEAFF,TGTGCCAGTAGTATAGCGGGGGTTAGGACTGAAGCTTTCTTT
TRBJ2-3,TRBV6-5,TRBD2,-,CASGLSGGARDTQYF,TGTGCCAGCGGACTGAGCGGGGGGGCCAGGGATACGCAGTATTTT
TRBJ1-5,TRBV10-1,-,-,CASSEGLAEPQHF,TGCGCCAGCAGTGAGGGCCTTGCGGAGCCCCAGCATTTT
TRBJ2-1,TRBV19,-,-,CASSVGALGNEQFF,TGTGCCAGTAGTGTGGGGGCTCTTGGCAATGAGCAGTTCTTC
TRBJ2-4,TRBV7-9,-,-,CASSLQGGVGNIQYF,TGTGCCAGCAGCCTCCAAGGGGGGGTCGGAAACATTCAGTACTTC
TRBJ2-7,TRBV6-1,-,-,CASSPALVIGEQYF,TGTGCCAGCAGTCCCGCACTAGTAATAGGCGAGCAGTACTTC
TRBJ2-7,TRBV7-8,-,-,CASSLGWESSYEQYF,TGTGCCAGCAGCTTAGGGTGGGAGAGCTCCTACGAGCAGTACTTC
TRBJ1-1,TRBV19,-,few,CASSIWSVNTEAFF,TGTGCCAGTAGTATCTGGTCGGTGAACACTGAAGCTTTCTTT
TRBJ2-7,TRBV7-2,-,-,CASSLAFGQNYEQYF,TGTGCCAGCAGCTTAGCTTTCGGACAGAACTACGAGCAGTACTTC
TRBJ1-2,TRBV27,TRBD1,-,CASSLLDRRKGYTF,TGTGCCAGCAGTTTACTGGACAGGAGAAAAGGCTACACCTTC
TRBJ1-5,TRBV30,-,-,CAWTRGGRQPQHF,TGTGCCTGGACTAGGGGGGGTCGGCAGCCCCAGCATTTT
TRBJ2-2,TRBV2,-,-,CASRILVGTGELFF,TGTGCCAGCAGAATCCTAGTGGGTACCGGGGAGCTGTTTTTT
TRBJ1-1,TRBV2,-,-,CASSEYEAAEAFF,TGTGCCAGCAGTGAATACGAGGCTGCTGAAGCTTTCTTT
TRBJ2-7,TRBV6-1,TRBD1,few,CASRVGTGGSEQYF,TGTGCCAGCAGGGTGGGGACAGGGGGCTCCGAGCAGTACTTC
TRBJ1-6,TRBV6-4,-,once,CASSDSSRGFNSPLHF,TGTGCCAGCAGTGACTCGAGTCGGGGGTTCAATTCACCCCTCCACTTT
TRBJ2-7,TRBV27,TRBD1,-,CASSDRDLSSYEQYF,TGTGCCAGCAGTGACAGGGATCTGAGCTCCTACGAGCAGTACTTC
TRBJ1-2,TRBV5-6,-,-,CASSLPPRGEGYTF,TGTGCCAGCAGCTTGCCCCCCCGGGGAGAGGGCTACACCTTC
TRBJ2-3,TRBV10-1,TRBD2,-,CASSDGTSPDTQYF,TGCGCCAGCAGTGATGGGACTAGCCCAGATACGCAGTATTTT
TRBJ1-6,TRBV21-1,-,-,CASSKAGTGCSPLHF,TGTGCCAGCAGCAAAGCCGGGACAGGGTGTTCACCCCTCCACTTT
TRBJ1-6,TRBV27,TRBD1,-,CASSLGQGPSPLHF,TGTGCCAGCAGTCTGGGACAGGGCCCGTCACCCCTCCACTTT
TRBJ1-4,TRBV18,TRBD1,-,CASSPRDRGLSYEKLFF,TGTGCCAGCTCACCGAGGGACAGGGGGCTTTCGTATGAAAAACTGTTTTTT
TRBJ2-7,TRBV6-1,-,-,CASSESQGTEQYF,TGTGCCAGCAGTGAGTCCCAGGGTACCGAGCAGTACTTC
TRBJ1-4,TRBV28,-,-,CASMWAEKLFF,TGTGCCAGCATGTGGGCGGAAAAACTGTTTTTT
TRBJ1-2,TRBV28,TRBD1,-,CASSLAGTDVPAYGYTF,TGTGCCAGCAGCCTCGCGGGGACAGACGTCCCCGCATATGGCTACACCTTC
TRBJ1-2,TRBV7-9,TRBD1,-,CASSPWTGSSDGYTF,TGTGCCAGCAGTCCCTGGACAGGGTCTTCCGATGGCTACACCTTC
TRBJ1-5,TRBV7-2,-,-,CASSLVGGEEPQHF,TGTGCCAGCAGCTTAGTTGGAGGTGAGGAGCCCCAGCATTTT
TRBJ1-6,TRBV11-2,-,-,CASSLQTLGNSPLHF,TGTGCCAGCAGCCTCCAGACACTTGGGAATTCACCCCTCCACTTT
TRBJ1-4,TRBV5-1,-,-,CASSLLGVGNEKLFF,TGCGCCAGCAGCTTGTTAGGGGTGGGTAATGAAAAACTGTTTTTT
TRBJ2-4,TRBV14,TRBD1,-,CASSQTGANIQYF,TGTGCCAGCAGCCAGACAGGGGCCAACATTCAGTACTTC
TRBJ2-5,TRBV11-2,-,-,CASSLAGGLRYQETQYF,TGTGCCAGCAGCTTAGCGGGGGGCCTACGGTACCAAGAGACCCAGTACTTC
TRBJ1-1,TRBV7-9,-,-,CASSLTPNEAFF,TGTGCCAGCAGCTTGACTCCGAATGAAGCTTTCTTT
TRBJ1-1,TRBV21-1,-,-,CASSKGQGQRVNTDTEAFF,TGTGCCAGCAGCAAAGGGCAGGGTCAACGGGTGAACACTGACACTGAAGCTTTCTTT
TRBJ1-5,TRBV10-2,-,-,CASSEGGIQPQHF,TGCGCCAGCAGTGAGGGGGGGATTCAGCCCCAGCATTTT
TRBJ1-2,TRBV6-5,TRBD1,-,CASRPQGPGGYTF,TGTGCCAGCAGGCCACAGGGGCCGGGTGGCTACACCTTC
TRBJ1-4,TRBV5-1,TRBD1,-,CASSLQGTVSEKLFF,TGCGCCAGCAGCTTGCAGGGGACAGTTAGTGAAAAACTGTTTTTT
TRBJ1-6,TRBV15,TRBD1,-,CATSRGTGVNSPLHF,TGTGCCACCAGCAGAGGGACAGGGGTGAATTCACCCCTCCACTTT